This entry is about one T cell receptor (beta chain). It has no known antigen specificity. Base qualities are not at hand, and no much larger clone is one base apart. Moderately to severely active disease, a Clinical Activity Score of at least 3, a NOSPECS grade of at least 4, and a duration under 3 months were present in ophthalmopathy patients. Patients with uncontrolled infections, other autoimmune diseases, pregnancy or lactation were excluded. Diagnoses relied on clinical symptoms, serum thyroxine and TRAb, thyroid ultrasound and orbital computed tomography. PBMCs were separated from about 10 ml of fresh peripheral blood using Ficoll-Paque density gradient centrifugation. Trizol reagent was used to extract total RNA, and RNA quality was then checked on an Agilent 2100 Bioanalyzer. This specimen belongs to a study of T cells in Graves' hyperthyroidism and ophthalmopathy (dated by TCRdb to the late 2010s). With respect to the entire study: Peripheral blood was sampled at the time of initial diagnosis, prior to any treatment. The paper reports TCR Vbeta CDR3 sequencing of fewer than 150 peripheral blood samples: some 41 ophthalmopathy, fewer than 85 hyperthyroidism and around 17 progressor patients. The study also compared thyroid tissue and blood T-cell repertoires from roughly six Graves' hyperthyroidism patients. The roughly 100 discovery patients were randomly divided into training and test sets at a 7:3 ratio. To identify TCR V-J signatures that set the groups apart, the researchers used a discovery cohort of more than 95 patients, made up of 40 to 45 with Graves' ophthalmopathy and some 55 with stable Graves' hyperthyroidism. Once sampling was done, hyperthyroidism patients were given methimazole at a starting dose of 30 mg daily, whereas ophthalmopathy patients were given high-dose intravenous methylprednisolone. An independent validation cohort of fewer than 20 hyperthyroidism patients and approximately 16 patients who later progressed to ophthalmopathy tested prospective prediction of ophthalmopathy. The research as a whole found: Most expanded thyroid clonotypes (frequency above 0.001) were also found in blood, which suggests that blood repertoires may mirror thyroid immune responses. In validation, the model predicted progression to ophthalmopathy with 55% to 71% sensitivity and over 72% specificity, a median of around 6.6 months before onset. No statistical method was used to fix the sample size in advance, and group allocation was not hidden from the investigators. In cross-validation, a model built on a 13 V-J signature told ophthalmopathy apart from stable hyperthyroidism with 85% to 90% sensitivity and around 81% specificity, and in testing the same model reached 80%/75%.

V lost 2 bases and J lost 0 bases, and the count of bases not matched to a germline gene is 7. The germline V gene encodes CDR1 SGHNT and CDR2 YENEEA. Including the terminal cysteine and phenylalanine, the CDR3 comprises 17 residues. Left in the record is the CDR3 DNA by itself, 51 bases read in frame from the first base. Amplification of TCR beta CDR3 regions was carried out from RNA transcripts. The first round of RT-PCR for the TCR CDR3 was performed with the HTBI primer set and the Qiagen OneStep RT-PCR kit. Libraries were constructed in a second round of multiplex PCR, after which size selection and purification were carried out. Sequencing of the libraries was done on an Illumina HiSeq2000 using paired-end 100 bp reads. In the original analysis: SOAPnuke was used to process the raw data, removing reads that contained adapters or uncalled bases, had a mean Phred below 15, or lacked an exact match to the constant primer or identifier. High-quality paired reads were merged with COPE v1.2.5, and unique nucleotide sequences were defined as clonotypes. MiTCR v1.1 was used to align the clonotypes against IMGT TRBV, TRBD and TRBJ reference segments. Analysis was restricted to V-J combinations with a frequency above 0.0001, which covered roughly 99% of repertoires. A TCS score was defined as the ratio between F50 (clonal expansion) and ExV (chaos), using BLOSUM62-based TCRdist between CDR3 peptides within each V-J. Welch's t-statistics and random forest reduced roughly 500 V-J features to 10 to 15, which were used in a naive Bayes classifier (R e1071). The public reads were quality trimmed at Q25 with fastp and then assembled into clones with MiXCR by TCRdb, keeping productive beta chains. Rows merge per CDR3 protein into single entries with the most common DNA and genes. The authors' filters were not applied to this entry. Present in this sample are about 600,000 distinct CDR3 sequences, more than 14% of which were seen just once. The ten largest clones capture about an eighth of the sample.

The TCR was taken from a woman in her fifties or sixties with Graves' ophthalmopathy. The material sequenced was blood. The chain is encoded by TRBV11-3 joined to TRBJ2-3, and 8 bases in between align with TRBD2. Read as DNA, the sequence is TGTGCCAGCAGCTTAACCCTAGCGGGTACTAGCACAGATACGCAGTATTTT. Its translation reads: CASSLTLAGTSTDTQYF.